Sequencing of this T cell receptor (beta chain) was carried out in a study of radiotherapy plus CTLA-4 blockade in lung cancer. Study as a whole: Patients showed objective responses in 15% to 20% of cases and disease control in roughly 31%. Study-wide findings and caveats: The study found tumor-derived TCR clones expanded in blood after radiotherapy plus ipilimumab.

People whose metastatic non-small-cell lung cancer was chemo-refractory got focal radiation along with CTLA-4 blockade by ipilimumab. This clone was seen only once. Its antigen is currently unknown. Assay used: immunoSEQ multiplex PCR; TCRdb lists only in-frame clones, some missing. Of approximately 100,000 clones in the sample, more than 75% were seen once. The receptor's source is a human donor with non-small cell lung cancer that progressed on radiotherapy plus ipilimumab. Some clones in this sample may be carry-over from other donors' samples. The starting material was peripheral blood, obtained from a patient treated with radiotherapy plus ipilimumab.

CDR3 nucleotides: TGTGCCAGCAGCTTCAGGCGGGGGGCCATCTCCTACAATGAGCAGTTCTTC. Amino acids: CASSFRRGAISYNEQFF. The chain recombines TRBV7-9 with TRBJ2-1, with TRBD2 matching over 8 bases. CDR1 is SEHNR and CDR2 is FQNEAQ in the germline V gene (reference sequence). With V trimmed by 3 bases and J by 0 bases, 7 bases remained unmatched. The CDR3 runs to 17 residues.